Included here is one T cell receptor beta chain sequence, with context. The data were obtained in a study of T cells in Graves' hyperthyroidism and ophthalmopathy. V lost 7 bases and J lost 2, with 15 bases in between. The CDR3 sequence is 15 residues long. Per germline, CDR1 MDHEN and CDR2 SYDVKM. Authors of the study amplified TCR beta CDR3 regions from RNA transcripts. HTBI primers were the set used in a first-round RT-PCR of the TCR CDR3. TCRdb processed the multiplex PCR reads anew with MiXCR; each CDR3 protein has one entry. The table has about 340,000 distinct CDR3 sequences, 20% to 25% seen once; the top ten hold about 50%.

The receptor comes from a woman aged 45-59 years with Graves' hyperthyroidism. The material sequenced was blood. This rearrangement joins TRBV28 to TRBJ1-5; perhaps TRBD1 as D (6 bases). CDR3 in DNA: TGTGCCAGCACTCCCGGGGGGGCAGGCAATCAGCCCCAGCATTTT. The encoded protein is CASTPGGAGNQPQHF.